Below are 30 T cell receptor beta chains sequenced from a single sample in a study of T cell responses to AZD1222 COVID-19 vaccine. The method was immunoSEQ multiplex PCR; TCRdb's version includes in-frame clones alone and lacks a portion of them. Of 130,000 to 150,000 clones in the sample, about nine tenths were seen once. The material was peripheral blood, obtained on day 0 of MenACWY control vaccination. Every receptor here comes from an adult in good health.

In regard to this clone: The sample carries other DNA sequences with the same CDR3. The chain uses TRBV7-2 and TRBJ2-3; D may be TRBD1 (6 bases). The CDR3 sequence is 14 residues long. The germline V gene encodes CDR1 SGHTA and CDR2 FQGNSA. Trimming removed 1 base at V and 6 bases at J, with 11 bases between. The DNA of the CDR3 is TGTGCCAGCAGCTTAGTGGGGGCAACCGATACGCAGTATTTT. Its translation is CASSLVGATDTQYF.

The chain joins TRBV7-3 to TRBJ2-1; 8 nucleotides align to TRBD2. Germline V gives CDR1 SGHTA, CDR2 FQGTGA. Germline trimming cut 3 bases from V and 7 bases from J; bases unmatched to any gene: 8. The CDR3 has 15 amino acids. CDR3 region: CASSFPGGPGNEQFF. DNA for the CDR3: TGTGCCAGCAGCTTCCCGGGAGGGCCTGGAAATGAGCAGTTCTTC.

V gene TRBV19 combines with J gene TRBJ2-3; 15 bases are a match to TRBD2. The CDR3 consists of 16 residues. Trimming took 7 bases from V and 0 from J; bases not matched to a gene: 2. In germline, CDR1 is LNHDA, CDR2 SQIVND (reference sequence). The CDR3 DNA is TGTGCCAGTAACGGACTAGCGGGAGGGAGCACAGATACGCAGTATTTT. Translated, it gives CASNGLAGGSTDTQYF.

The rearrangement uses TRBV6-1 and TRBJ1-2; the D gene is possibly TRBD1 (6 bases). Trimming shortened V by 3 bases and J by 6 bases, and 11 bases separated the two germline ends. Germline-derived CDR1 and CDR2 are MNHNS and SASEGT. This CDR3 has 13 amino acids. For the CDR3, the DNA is TGTGCCAGCAGTGAGACGGACAGCCATGGCTACACCTTC. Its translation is CASSETDSHGYTF.

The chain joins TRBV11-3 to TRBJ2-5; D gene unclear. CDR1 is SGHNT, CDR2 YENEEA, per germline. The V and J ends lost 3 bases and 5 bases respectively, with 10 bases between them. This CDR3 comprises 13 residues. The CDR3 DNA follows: TGTGCCAGCAGCTTGCTGGGGTTGGAGACCCAGTACTTC. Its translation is CASSLLGLETQYF.

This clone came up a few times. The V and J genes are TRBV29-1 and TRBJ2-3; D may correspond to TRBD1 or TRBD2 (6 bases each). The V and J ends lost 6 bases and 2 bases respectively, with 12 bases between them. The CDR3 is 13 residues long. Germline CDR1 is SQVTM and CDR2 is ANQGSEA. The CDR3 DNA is TGCAGCGTCGCCTGGGGGGCCACAGATACGCAGTATTTT. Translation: CSVAWGATDTQYF.

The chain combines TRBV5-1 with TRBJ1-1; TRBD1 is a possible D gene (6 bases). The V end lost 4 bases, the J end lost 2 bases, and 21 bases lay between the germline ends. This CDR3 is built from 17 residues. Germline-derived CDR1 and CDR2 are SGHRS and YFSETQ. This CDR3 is CASSPLPGAGANTEAFF. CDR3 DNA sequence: TGCGCCAGCAGCCCACTCCCGGGGGCAGGGGCTAACACTGAAGCTTTCTTT. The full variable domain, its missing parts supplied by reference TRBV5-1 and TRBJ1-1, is KAGVTQTPRYLIKTRGQQVTLSCSPISGHRSVSWYQQTPGQGLQFLFEYFSETQRNKGNFPGRFSGRQFSNSRSEMNVSTLELGDSALYLCASSPLPGAGANTEAFFGQGTRLTVV.

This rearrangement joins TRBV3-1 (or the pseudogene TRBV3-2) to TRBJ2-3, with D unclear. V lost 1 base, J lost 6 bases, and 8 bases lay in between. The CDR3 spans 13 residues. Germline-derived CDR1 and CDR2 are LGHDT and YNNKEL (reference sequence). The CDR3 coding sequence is TGTGCCAGCAGCCAAGGGGGATTCGATACGCAGTATTTT. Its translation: CASSQGGFDTQYF.

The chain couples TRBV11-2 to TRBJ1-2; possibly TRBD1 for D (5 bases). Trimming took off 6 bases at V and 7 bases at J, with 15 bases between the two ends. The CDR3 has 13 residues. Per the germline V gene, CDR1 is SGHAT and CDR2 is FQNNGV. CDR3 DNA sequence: TGTGCCAGCAGAGACTGGCGGAGGGGTGGCTACACCTTC. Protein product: CASRDWRRGGYTF.

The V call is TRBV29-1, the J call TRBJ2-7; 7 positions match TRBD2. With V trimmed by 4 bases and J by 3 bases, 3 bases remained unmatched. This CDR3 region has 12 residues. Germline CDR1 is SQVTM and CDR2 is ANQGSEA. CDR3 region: CSVGGSSYEQYF. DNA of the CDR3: TGCAGCGTTGGCGGGAGTAGCTACGAGCAGTACTTC.

The CDR3 region is CASKDGTASYYGYTF. The CDR3 nucleotides are TGTGCCAGTAAGGATGGGACAGCATCCTACTATGGCTACACCTTC. The J gene is TRBJ1-2, the V gene TRBV19; 7 nucleotides match TRBD1. V lost 7 bases and J lost 3; bases outside the gene matches: 11. Germline CDR1 reads LNHDA; CDR2 reads SQIVND (reference sequence). The CDR3 consists of 15 residues.

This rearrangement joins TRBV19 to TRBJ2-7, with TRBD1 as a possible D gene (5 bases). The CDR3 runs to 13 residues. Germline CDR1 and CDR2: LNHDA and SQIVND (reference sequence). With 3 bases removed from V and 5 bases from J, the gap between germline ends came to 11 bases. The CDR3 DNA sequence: TGTGCCAGTAGTATGGGCAGGGCTAACGAGCAGTACTTC. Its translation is CASSMGRANEQYF. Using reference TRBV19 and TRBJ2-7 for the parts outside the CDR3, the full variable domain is DGGITQSPKYLFRKEGQNVTLSCEQNLNHDAMYWYRQDPGQGLRLIYYSQIVNDFQKGDIAEGYSVSREKKESFPLTVTSAQKNPTAFYLCASSMGRANEQYFGPGTRLTVT.

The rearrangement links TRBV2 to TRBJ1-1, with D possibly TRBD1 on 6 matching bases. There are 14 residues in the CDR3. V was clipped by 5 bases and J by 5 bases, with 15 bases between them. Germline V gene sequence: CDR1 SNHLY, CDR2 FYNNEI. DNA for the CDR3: TGTGCCAGCAGTTCGGTCAGGGGTTGGACTGAAGCTTTCTTT. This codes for CASSSVRGWTEAFF.

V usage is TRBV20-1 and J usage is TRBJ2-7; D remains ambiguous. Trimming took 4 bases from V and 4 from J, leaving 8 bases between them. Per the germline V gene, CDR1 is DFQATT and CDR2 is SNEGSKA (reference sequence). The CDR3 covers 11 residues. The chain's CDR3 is CSATRGYEQYF. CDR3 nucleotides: TGCAGTGCTACCAGAGGATACGAGCAGTACTTC.

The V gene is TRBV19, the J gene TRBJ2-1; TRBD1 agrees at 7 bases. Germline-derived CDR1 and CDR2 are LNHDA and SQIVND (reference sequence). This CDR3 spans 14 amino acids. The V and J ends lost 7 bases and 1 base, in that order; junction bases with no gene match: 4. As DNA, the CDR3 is TGTGCCAGTACCAGACAGGGATCCTACAATGAGCAGTTCTTC. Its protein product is CASTRQGSYNEQFF.

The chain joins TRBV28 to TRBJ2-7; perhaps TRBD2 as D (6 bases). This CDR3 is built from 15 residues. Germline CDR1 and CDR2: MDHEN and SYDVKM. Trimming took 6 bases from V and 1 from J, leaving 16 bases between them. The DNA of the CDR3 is TGTGCCAGCAGGGAGTTCGGCGCGGGGTCCTACGAGCAGTACTTC. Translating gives CASREFGAGSYEQYF.

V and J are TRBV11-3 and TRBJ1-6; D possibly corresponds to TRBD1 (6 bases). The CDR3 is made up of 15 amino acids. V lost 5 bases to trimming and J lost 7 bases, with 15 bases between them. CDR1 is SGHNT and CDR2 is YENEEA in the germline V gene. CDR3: CASSPGDTQNSPLHF. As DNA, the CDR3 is TGTGCCAGCAGCCCGGGGGACACACAAAATTCACCCCTCCACTTT.

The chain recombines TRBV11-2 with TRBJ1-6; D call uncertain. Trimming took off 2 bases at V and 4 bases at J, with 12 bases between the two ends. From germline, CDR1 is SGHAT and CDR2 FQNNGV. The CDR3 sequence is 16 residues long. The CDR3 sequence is CASSLNDHGYNSPLHF. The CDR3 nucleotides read TGTGCCAGCAGCTTAAATGATCACGGATATAATTCACCCCTCCACTTT. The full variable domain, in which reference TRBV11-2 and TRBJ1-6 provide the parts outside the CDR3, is EAGVAQSPRYKIIEKRQSVAFWCNPISGHATLYWYQQILGQGPKLLIQFQNNGVVDDSQLPKDRFSAERLKGVDSTLKIQPAKLEDSAVYLCASSLNDHGYNSPLHFGNGTRLTVT.

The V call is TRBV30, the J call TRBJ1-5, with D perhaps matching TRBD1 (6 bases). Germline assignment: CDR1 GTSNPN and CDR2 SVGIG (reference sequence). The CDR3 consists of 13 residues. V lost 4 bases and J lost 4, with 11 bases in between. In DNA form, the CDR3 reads TGTGCCTGGACGGGGGCCCCGAATCAGCCCCAGCATTTT. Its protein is CAWTGAPNQPQHF.

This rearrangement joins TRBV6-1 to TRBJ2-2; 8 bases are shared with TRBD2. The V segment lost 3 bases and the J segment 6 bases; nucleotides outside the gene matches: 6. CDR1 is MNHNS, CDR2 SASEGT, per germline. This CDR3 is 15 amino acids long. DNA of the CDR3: TGTGCCAGCAGTGAGGGAAGAGCGGGAGCCGGGGAGCTGTTTTTT. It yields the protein CASSEGRAGAGELFF.

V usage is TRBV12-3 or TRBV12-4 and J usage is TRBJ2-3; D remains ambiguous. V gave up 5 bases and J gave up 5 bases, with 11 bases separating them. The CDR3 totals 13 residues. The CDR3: CASSLNRIDTQYF. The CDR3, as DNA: TGTGCCAGCAGTCTCAATAGAATAGATACGCAGTATTTT.

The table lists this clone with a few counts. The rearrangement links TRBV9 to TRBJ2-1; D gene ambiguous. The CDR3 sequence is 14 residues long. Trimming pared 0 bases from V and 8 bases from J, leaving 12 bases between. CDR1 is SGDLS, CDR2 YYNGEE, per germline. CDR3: CASSVALGFYEQFF. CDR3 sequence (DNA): TGTGCCAGCAGCGTAGCCTTGGGTTTCTATGAGCAGTTCTTC.

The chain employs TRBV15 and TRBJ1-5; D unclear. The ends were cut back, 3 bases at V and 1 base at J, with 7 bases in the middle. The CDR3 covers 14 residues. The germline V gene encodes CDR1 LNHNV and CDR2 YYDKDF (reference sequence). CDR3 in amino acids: CATSSGVSNQPQHF. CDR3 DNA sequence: TGTGCCACCAGCAGTGGTGTGAGCAATCAGCCCCAGCATTTT.

The CDR3 sequence is CASSLEAPMLSYTF. The CDR3 DNA reads TGTGCCAGCAGCTTAGAAGCCCCCATGTTGAGCTACACCTTC. V usage is TRBV7-9 and J usage is TRBJ1-2, with unresolved D. CDR1 is SEHNR and CDR2 is FQNEAQ in the germline V gene (reference sequence). This CDR3 region has 14 residues. The V and J ends lost 1 base and 9 bases respectively, with 15 bases between them.

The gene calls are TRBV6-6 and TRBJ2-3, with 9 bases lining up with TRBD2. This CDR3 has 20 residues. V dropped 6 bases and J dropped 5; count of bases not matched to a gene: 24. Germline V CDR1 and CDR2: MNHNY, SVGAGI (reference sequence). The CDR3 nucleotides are TGTGCCAGCAGCCCCGGGCGACCAGGGGCTAGCGGGATTTCTTTAGATACGCAGTATTTT. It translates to CASSPGRPGASGISLDTQYF.

CDR3 DNA sequence: TGTGCCAGCACCGGGTGGGTAGGCTATGGCTACACCTTC. Translation: CASTGWVGYGYTF. J is TRBJ1-2 and V is TRBV9; unclear D gene. V lost 6 bases, J lost 4 bases, and 13 bases lay in between. The CDR3 has 13 residues. Germline V gene data show CDR1 as SGDLS and CDR2 as YYNGEE.

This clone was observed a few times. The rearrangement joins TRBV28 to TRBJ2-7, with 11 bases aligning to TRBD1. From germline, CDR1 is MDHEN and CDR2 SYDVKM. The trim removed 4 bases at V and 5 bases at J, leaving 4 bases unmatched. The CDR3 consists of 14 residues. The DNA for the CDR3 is TGTGCCAGCAGTTGGACAGGGGGCAAGGACGAGCAGTACTTC. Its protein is CASSWTGGKDEQYF. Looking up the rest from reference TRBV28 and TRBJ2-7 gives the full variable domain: DVKVTQSSRYLVKRTGEKVFLECVQDMDHENMFWYRQDPGLGLRLIYFSYDVKMKEKGDIPEGYSVSREKKERFSLILESASTNQTSMYLCASSWTGGKDEQYFGPGTRLTVT.

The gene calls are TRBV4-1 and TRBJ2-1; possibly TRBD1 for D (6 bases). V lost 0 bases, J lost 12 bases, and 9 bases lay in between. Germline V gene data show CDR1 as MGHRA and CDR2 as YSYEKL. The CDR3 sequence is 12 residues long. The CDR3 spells CASSQEGAGQFF. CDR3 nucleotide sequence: TGCGCCAGCAGCCAAGAGGGGGCTGGGCAGTTCTTC.

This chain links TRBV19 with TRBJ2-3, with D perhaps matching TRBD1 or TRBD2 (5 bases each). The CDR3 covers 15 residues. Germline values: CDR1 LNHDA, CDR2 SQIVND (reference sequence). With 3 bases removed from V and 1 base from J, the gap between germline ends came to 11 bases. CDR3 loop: CASSMGRARTDTQYF. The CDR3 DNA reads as TGTGCCAGTAGTATGGGGCGGGCCCGCACAGATACGCAGTATTTT.

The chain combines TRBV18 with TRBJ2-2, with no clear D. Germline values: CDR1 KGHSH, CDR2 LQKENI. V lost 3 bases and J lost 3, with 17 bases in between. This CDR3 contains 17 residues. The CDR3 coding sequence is TGTGCCAGCTCACCCTATTCGGCGGCCTCACACACCGGGGAGCTGTTTTTT. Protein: CASSPYSAASHTGELFF.